A selection of T cell receptor beta chains follows, all from one sample in a study of cytomegalovirus exposure and HLA in healthy donors. The protocol was immunoSEQ multiplex PCR, while the TCRdb copy is restricted to in-frame clones and leaves out a portion. The sample holds 150,000 to 190,000 clones, around 84% seen once. Sequenced input: PBMCs. These receptors came from a woman younger than 35 in good health and CMV-seronegative. The CDR3 runs from the conserved cysteine through the conserved F or W. The D gene is left open where the match is weak. Clone size is not always given. Where it is, it says once, few, many or a class for expanded clones.

TRBV12-2	.	.	TRBJ1-3	TGTGCAAGTCGCTTGGACGAGGGGGCTGGAAACACCATATATTTT	CASRLDEGAGNTIYF
TRBV7-2	.	.	TRBJ2-7	TGTGCCAGCAGCTCTCGTTACAGTACCTACGAGCAGTACTTC	CASSSRYSTYEQYF
TRBV7-2	TRBD2	few	TRBJ2-3	TGTGCCAGCAGCTTACTCGGGGGGGCCACAGATACGCAGTATTTT	CASSLLGGATDTQYF
TRBV7-9	TRBD1	.	TRBJ1-2	TGTGCCAGCAGCTTAATCGGGACAGGGGGCAGCTACACCTTC	CASSLIGTGGSYTF
TRBV14	.	.	TRBJ2-7	TGTGCCAGCAGCCATCGCGGGTGGCACGAGCAGTACTTC	CASSHRGWHEQYF
TRBV7-9	.	.	TRBJ1-4	TGTGCCAGCAGCTTAGCAACACGGGGTGAAAAACTGTTTTTT	CASSLATRGEKLFF
TRBV10-3	.	.	TRBJ1-3	TGTGCCATCAGAACAGCTGGAAACACCATATATTTT	CAIRTAGNTIYF
TRBV30	TRBD1	.	TRBJ2-7	TGTGCCTGGTCCTCAAAAGTGACAGGGGGCAAGTCCGAGCAGTACTTC	CAWSSKVTGGKSEQYF
TRBV7-6	TRBD2	.	TRBJ2-1	TGTGCCAGCAGCTCGTTACTGGCGGGGGGGCAGGAGCAGTTCTTC	CASSSLLAGGQEQFF
TRBV6-5	.	.	TRBJ1-5	TGTGCCAGCAGTTACAGACAGAGCAATCAGCCCCAGCATTTT	CASSYRQSNQPQHF
TRBV13	TRBD1	.	TRBJ2-3	TGTGCCAGCAGATCGGACAGGGCGGCAGATACGCAGTATTTT	CASRSDRAADTQYF
TRBV6-6	.	.	TRBJ1-2	TGTGCCAGCAGTTACCTCGAGGGAGCCTATGGCTACACCTTC	CASSYLEGAYGYTF
TRBV2	.	.	TRBJ2-5	TGTGCCAGCAGTGGACAAGGTATATCGGAGACCCAGTACTTC	CASSGQGISETQYF
TRBV7-2	TRBD2	.	TRBJ2-1	TGTGCCAGCAGGCACCGGACTAGCGCACCCTACAATGAGCAGTTCTTC	CASRHRTSAPYNEQFF
TRBV7-8	TRBD1	.	TRBJ1-2	TGTGCCAGCAGCTTAGGACAGGGGTTTAACTATGGCTACACCTTC	CASSLGQGFNYGYTF
TRBV28	.	.	TRBJ1-4	TGTGCCAGCAGTCAAGTAGGGGCGCGGACTAATGAAAAACTGTTTTTT	CASSQVGARTNEKLFF
TRBV28	TRBD2	.	TRBJ2-7	TGTGCCAGCACCAAACCGGGACTAGCGTCCTACGAGCAGTACTTC	CASTKPGLASYEQYF
TRBV28	TRBD1	once	TRBJ1-2	TGTGCCAGCAGCTCCGCGACAGGGAACTATGGCTACACCTTC	CASSSATGNYGYTF
TRBV2	.	once	TRBJ1-5	TGTGCCAGCAGTGGGGAGGGGATTGGCAATCAGCCCCAGCATTTT	CASSGEGIGNQPQHF
TRBV6-5	TRBD1	.	TRBJ1-5	TGTGCCAGCAGTCGACAGGGCCAGCCCCAGCATTTT	CASSRQGQPQHF
TRBV7-2	.	.	TRBJ2-3	TGTGCCAGCAGCTTAGCACGGACAGATACGCAGTATTTT	CASSLARTDTQYF
TRBV30	.	.	TRBJ2-7	TGTGCCTGGAGTTTCAGGTCGCGCTCCTACGAGCAGTACTTC	CAWSFRSRSYEQYF
TRBV6-6	.	.	TRBJ1-1	TGTGCCAGCAGTTACTCGTCCGGGGCGGGGACTGAAGCTTTCTTT	CASSYSSGAGTEAFF
TRBV15	.	.	TRBJ1-3	TGTGCCACCAGCAGGGGCGGTTACGGGGAGGCTGGAAACACCATATATTTT	CATSRGGYGEAGNTIYF
TRBV7-9	.	few	TRBJ2-2	TGTGCCAGCAGCGGGGCGCGCAGCTTCACCGGGGAGCTGTTTTTT	CASSGARSFTGELFF
TRBV6-5	.	.	TRBJ1-6	TGTGCCAGCAGCCAGACAGGTGTGGCCCTCCACTTT	CASSQTGVALHF
TRBV11-1	.	once	TRBJ2-1	TGTGCCAGCAGCTTATCGGACTCGTTACGAGGGTGCTCCTACAATGAGCAGTTCTTC	CASSLSDSLRGCSYNEQFF
TRBV19	.	.	TRBJ1-4	TGTGCCAGTAGGGCCACCGCAACTAATGAAAAACTGTTTTTT	CASRATATNEKLFF
TRBV6-1	.	once	TRBJ1-4	TGTGCCAGCAGAACTGGGGGGGCAACTAATGAAAAACTGTTTTTT	CASRTGGATNEKLFF
TRBV5-1	TRBD2	.	TRBJ2-5	TGCGCCAGCAGCCCCGGAAGCGGGGTGGGGTACCAAGAGACCCAGTACTTC	CASSPGSGVGYQETQYF
TRBV6-1	TRBD2	.	TRBJ2-7	TGTGCCAGCTGGGCTAGCGGGAAGTACGAGCAGTACTTC	CASWASGKYEQYF
TRBV9	.	.	TRBJ2-1	TGTGCCAGCAGCTTAGGGGAGAGAAATGAGCAGTTCTTC	CASSLGERNEQFF
TRBV15	.	.	TRBJ1-5	TGTGCCACCAGCAGAGATCGGTCTAGCAATCAGCCCCAGCATTTT	CATSRDRSSNQPQHF
TRBV5-4	TRBD2	.	TRBJ2-1	TGTGCCAGCAGCTTGGGGGGCCATAGCGGGGGTGAGCAGTTCTTC	CASSLGGHSGGEQFF
TRBV6-1	.	.	TRBJ2-7	TGTGCCAGCAGTGAGGAAAGGGGTAAGACCGAGCAGTACTTC	CASSEERGKTEQYF
TRBV5-1	TRBD2	.	TRBJ2-1	TGCGCCAGCAGCACTTTAGCGGGTAGCTCCTACAATGAGCAGTTCTTC	CASSTLAGSSYNEQFF
TRBV10-2	.	.	TRBJ1-2	TGCGCCAGCAGTGAGTCGAGCGGGACTAACTATGGCTACACCTTC	CASSESSGTNYGYTF
TRBV29-1	TRBD2	.	TRBJ2-3	TGCAGCGTTGACGCGGGGGGGACAGATACGCAGTATTTT	CSVDAGGTDTQYF
TRBV9	.	.	TRBJ2-1	TGTGCCAGCAGCGTAGTTTGCCGCCTAAAGTTCTTC	CASSVVCRLKFF
TRBV29-1	TRBD1	.	TRBJ2-3	TGCAGCGTGGGTCACAGGGGTCGGACAGATACGCAGTATTTT	CSVGHRGRTDTQYF
TRBV20-1	.	.	TRBJ2-5	TGCAGTGCGAGCCGAGAAGAGACCCAGTACTTC	CSASREETQYF
TRBV7-9	.	.	TRBJ2-1	TGTGCCAGCTTCGGGGTCTCCTACAATGAGCAGTTCTTC	CASFGVSYNEQFF
TRBV30	.	.	TRBJ2-1	TGTGCCTGGAGTGTGGGGGAGGTCGAGCGGAATGAGCAGTTCTTC	CAWSVGEVERNEQFF
TRBV29-1	.	.	TRBJ2-6	TGCAGCGTTGGCCCACTCTTTCAGGGTACCGGGGCCAACGTCCTGACTTTC	CSVGPLFQGTGANVLTF
TRBV28	TRBD1	.	TRBJ2-2	TGTGCCAGCAGAGGACAGGACACCGGGGAGCTGTTTTTT	CASRGQDTGELFF
TRBV2	.	once	TRBJ2-7	TGTGCCAGCCGGTACTCCTACGAGCAGTACTTC	CASRYSYEQYF
TRBV5-4	TRBD1	.	TRBJ1-4	TGTGCCAGCAGCCTCGGACAGGGAGGTTCAGGCGAAAAACTGTTTTTT	CASSLGQGGSGEKLFF
TRBV2	.	.	TRBJ2-5	TGTGCCAGCAGTGCCTACCAAGAGACCCAGTACTTC	CASSAYQETQYF
TRBV4-2	TRBD1	.	TRBJ2-6	TGTGCCAGCAGCCAGGGCGTCAGGGGGCCCTCTGGGGCCAACGTCCTGACTTTC	CASSQGVRGPSGANVLTF
TRBV5-1	TRBD1	.	TRBJ1-2	TGCGCCAGCAGCTCGGGACAGGGGGCCTTTGAATATGGCTACACCTTC	CASSSGQGAFEYGYTF
TRBV28	.	.	TRBJ1-2	TGTGCCAGCACGACGGGGTATGGCTACACCTTC	CASTTGYGYTF
TRBV11-2	.	.	TRBJ2-3	TGTGCCAGCAGCCCCCGGCGGACGGGAACAGATACGCAGTATTTT	CASSPRRTGTDTQYF
TRBV29-1	.	.	TRBJ2-7	TGCAGCGCCCGGGGGGACAAGTCCTACGAGCAGTACTTC	CSARGDKSYEQYF
TRBV23-1	TRBD1	.	TRBJ1-5	TGCGCCAGCAGTTCGACAGGGGGCTCTCAGCCCCAGCATTTT	CASSSTGGSQPQHF
TRBV5-1	TRBD2	.	TRBJ2-1	TGCGCCAGCAGCCGATCCGGGACTACCCACGCCGATGAGCAGTTCTTC	CASSRSGTTHADEQFF